The 8 T cell receptor beta chains below come from one sample, sequenced in a study of siplizumab effects on memory and regulatory T cells. Only in-frame clones appear in the TCRdb table, and some are missing; sequencing was by immunoSEQ multiplex PCR. The sample contains approximately 94,000 clones, 94% of which appear only once. The sample comprised non-Treg CD4+ T cells sorted from blood. These receptors all stem from a human donor in good health.

The chain has TRBV15 and TRBJ1-3; TRBD1 matches 8 bases. The germline V gene has CDR1 LNHNV and CDR2 YYDKDF (reference sequence). There are 15 residues in the CDR3. The junction had 10 bases not matched to a gene; V was cut back by 4 bases and J by 8 bases. DNA for the CDR3: TGTGCCACCAGCACCCAGGACAGGGTTGAAGACACCATATATTTT. Translation: CATSTQDRVEDTIYF.

This chain's CDR3 is CASRGTAGNTIYF. As DNA, the CDR3 is TGTGCCAGCAGGGGGACAGCTGGAAACACCATATATTTT. This rearrangement joins TRBV6-5 to TRBJ1-3; 7 bases match TRBD1. CDR1 is MNHEY, CDR2 SVGAGI, per germline. The CDR3 loop spans 13 amino acids. Trimming removed 6 bases from V and 2 bases from J; junction bases left unmatched: 1.

J is TRBJ1-4 and V is TRBV4-1; D is uncertain. V was shortened by 0 bases and J by 12 bases, with 8 bases between the two germline ends. Germline assignment: CDR1 MGHRA and CDR2 YSYEKL. The length of the CDR3 is 12 residues. The CDR3 loop is CASSQDVPQLFF. CDR3 sequence (DNA): TGCGCCAGCAGCCAAGATGTTCCTCAACTGTTTTTT.

The J gene is TRBJ2-3, the V gene TRBV5-1; TRBD2 matches at 13 bases. The CDR3 runs 14 residues. The germline gives CDR1 SGHRS, CDR2 YFSETQ. After removal of 5 bases from V and 10 bases from J, the junction contained 7 bases not matched to a gene. The CDR3: CASSTGLAGVPQYF. The CDR3, as DNA: TGCGCCAGCAGTACTGGACTAGCGGGAGTGCCGCAGTATTTT.

This chain connects TRBV7-3 to TRBJ2-5; 8 positions agree with TRBD1. Germline CDR1 reads SGHTA; CDR2 reads FQGTGA. The CDR3 has 13 amino acids. The J segment lost 4 bases and the V segment lost 5 bases, leaving 3 bases of the junction unmatched. The CDR3 DNA is TGTGCCAGCAGCACGGACAGGGCAGAGACCCAGTACTTC. Translating it yields CASSTDRAETQYF. Full variable domain (remainder filled in from reference TRBV7-3 and TRBJ2-5): GAGVSQTPSNKVTEKGKYVELRCDPISGHTALYWYRQSLGQGPEFLIYFQGTGAADDSGLPNDRFFAVRPEGSVSTLKIQRTERGDSAVYLCASSTDRAETQYFGPGTRLLVL.

The genes are TRBV7-3 and TRBJ2-7; 14 positions match TRBD2. V dropped 6 bases and J dropped 6; count of bases not matched to a gene: 7. The CDR3 contains 15 residues. Germline V CDR1 and CDR2: SGHTA, FQGTGA. The CDR3 nucleotides read TGTGCCAGCAGGCCGGGACTAGCGGGAGACGGCGAGCAGTACTTC. Translating gives CASRPGLAGDGEQYF.

The chain carries TRBV5-1 and TRBJ2-7, with D tentatively TRBD1 (6 bases). The CDR3 loop spans 14 amino acids. In germline, CDR1 is SGHRS, CDR2 YFSETQ. V was clipped by 3 bases and J by 4 bases, with 14 bases between them. The CDR3 region is CASSSGQGMYEQYF. In nucleotides, the CDR3 is TGCGCCAGCAGCTCCGGTCAGGGGATGTACGAGCAGTACTTC.

The gene calls are TRBV5-1 and TRBJ1-6; possibly TRBD1 for D (5 bases). The CDR3 length is 15 residues. The V end lost 0 bases, the J end lost 10 bases, and 14 bases lay between the germline ends. Per the germline V gene, CDR1 is SGHRS and CDR2 is YFSETQ. The CDR3: CASSLVGGRSSPLHF. The CDR3 bases are TGCGCCAGCAGCTTGGTCGGGGGGAGGAGCTCACCCCTCCACTTT.